Following are 25 T cell receptor beta chains from one sample sequenced in a study of Graves' ophthalmopathy and Graves' hyperthyroidism (dated by TCRdb to the late 2010s). Instrument used: Illumina HiSeq 2000. For repertoire sequencing, TCR beta CDR3 regions were amplified from RNA transcripts. HTBI primers and the Qiagen OneStep RT-PCR kit were used in a first-round RT-PCR, which was followed by a second-round multiplex PCR, size selection and purification. TCRdb trimmed public reads at Q25 via fastp, called clones via MiXCR and kept in-frame beta chains. Every CDR3 protein is listed once, alongside the most common genes and DNA of its rows. Across this sample there are 650,000 to 900,000 distinct CDR3 sequences, with roughly two fifths seen only once. The ten largest make up around 40% of the sample. Sequencing was carried out using peripheral blood. Source of these receptors: an adult man with Graves' ophthalmopathy.

This chain's CDR3 is CASSHGTDNQPQHF. The CDR3 region has the DNA TGCGCCAGCAGCCACGGGACAGATAATCAGCCCCAGCATTTT. The chain couples TRBV4-3 to TRBJ1-5; 7 bases line up with TRBD1. Trimming removed 3 bases from V and 4 bases from J; junction bases left unmatched: 3. This CDR3 is built from 14 residues. CDR1 and CDR2 from the germline V gene are LGHNA and YSLEER.

In its sample, this clonotype was seen many times. This sequence joins TRBV20-1 and TRBJ2-7; 7 positions agree with TRBD2. Germline V gene data show CDR1 as DFQATT and CDR2 as SNEGSKA (reference sequence). CDR3 length: 14 residues. J was trimmed by 4 bases and V by 0 bases; bases with no gene match: 6. Here the CDR3 DNA reads TGCAGTGCTAGAGATGTGGGAGGGTTGTACGAGCAGTACTTC. This sequence encodes CSARDVGGLYEQYF.

The CDR3 coding sequence is TGTGCCTGGAGGTCAGGTGGCTACACCTTC. The encoded protein is CAWRSGGYTF. The genes are TRBV30 and TRBJ1-2; unclear D gene. Looked up from germline, CDR1 is GTSNPN and CDR2 is SVGIG (reference sequence). The CDR3 totals 10 residues. Trimming removed 3 bases at V and 7 bases at J, with 6 bases between.

This clonotype occurred once. One base away lies a much larger clone, so this may be a sequencing read error. V is TRBV7-9 and J is TRBJ1-4; possible D gene TRBD1, 5 bases. Germline V gene sequence: CDR1 SEHNR, CDR2 FQNEAQ (reference sequence). The CDR3 is made up of 15 amino acids. The CDR3 loop is CASSSPTATNGKLFF. In DNA form, the CDR3 reads TGTGCCAGCAGCTCTCCGACAGCGACAAATGGAAAACTGTTTTTT.

Many counts were recorded for this clonotype. The V gene is TRBV20-1, the J gene TRBJ2-7; 8 bases map to TRBD1. Germline CDR1 is DFQATT and CDR2 is SNEGSKA (reference sequence). V lost 6 bases and J lost 3; bases outside the gene matches: 16. CDR3 size: 16 residues. The CDR3 sequence is CSAPWGLRGQGYEQYF. The CDR3 DNA follows: TGCAGTGCCCCCTGGGGGCTACGCGGACAGGGCTACGAGCAGTACTTC.

This clonotype has only a few counts. This chain uses TRBV9 with TRBJ2-7, with TRBD2 matching 9 bases. The CDR3 contains 15 residues. CDR1 is SGDLS, CDR2 YYNGEE, per germline. V dropped 0 bases and J dropped 4; count of bases not matched to a gene: 5. The CDR3 is CASSVESGGSYEQYF. CDR3 nucleotides: TGTGCCAGCAGCGTAGAAAGCGGGGGGTCTTACGAGCAGTACTTC.

The J gene is TRBJ2-7, the V gene TRBV5-4, with D perhaps TRBD1 (5 bases). This CDR3 is built from 15 residues. V lost 4 bases and J lost 7, with 21 bases in between. Germline-derived CDR1 and CDR2 are SGHNT and YYREEE (reference sequence). CDR3 protein: CASSPGGAYAGEQYV. CDR3 nucleotides: TGTGCCAGCAGCCCTGGTGGGGCGTACGCCGGGGAGCAGTACGTC.

This clonotype was seen ten or more times. The chain joins TRBV19 to TRBJ1-1; D ambiguous. V lost 2 bases, J lost 4 bases, and 8 bases lay in between. The CDR3 is 13 residues long. CDR1 is LNHDA, CDR2 SQIVND, per germline (reference sequence). In nucleotides, the CDR3 is TGTGCCAGTAGTATAAAGGGTAGCACTGAAGCTTTCTTT. Translation gives CASSIKGSTEAFF.

V usage is TRBV24-1 and J usage is TRBJ1-4; no firm D call. V lost 6 bases and J 3 bases, leaving 7 bases between the germline ends. The germline V gene has CDR1 KGHDR and CDR2 SFDVKD. The CDR3 sequence is 13 residues long. The CDR3 nucleotides read TGTGCCACCAGTTTATCGTCTAATGAAAAACTGTTTTTT. Protein sequence: CATSLSSNEKLFF.

In this sample, this clonotype turned up many times. V gene TRBV10-1 combines with J gene TRBJ1-4, with D perhaps TRBD1 (6 bases). CDR1 is WNHNN and CDR2 is SYGVQD in the germline V gene (reference sequence). Trimming shortened V by 4 bases and J by 8 bases, and 11 bases separated the two germline ends. The CDR3 totals 13 residues. In DNA form, the CDR3 reads TGCGCCAGCAGTGCACAGGGTCGGGAAAAACTGTTTTTT. The encoded protein is CASSAQGREKLFF.

This clonotype has a count of ten or more. V usage is TRBV9 and J usage is TRBJ2-5, with a weak D call TRBD2 (5 bases). CDR3 size: 18 residues. Germline values: CDR1 SGDLS, CDR2 YYNGEE. V was clipped by 0 bases and J by 1 base, with 19 bases between them. Written as DNA, the CDR3 is TGTGCCAGCAGCGTAGATCCTGGGTTCGCGGGCAGCCAAGAGACCCAGTACTTC. This codes for CASSVDPGFAGSQETQYF.

In this sample, this clonotype turned up many times. The chain links TRBV24-1 to TRBJ2-7, with 8 bases identical to TRBD2. Trimming removed 7 bases from V and 1 base from J; junction bases left unmatched: 8. Germline values: CDR1 KGHDR, CDR2 SFDVKD. This CDR3 spans 15 amino acids. The CDR3 loop reads CATRPGGDGSYEQYF. Here the CDR3 DNA reads TGTGCCACCAGGCCCGGGGGGGACGGGTCCTACGAGCAGTACTTC.

Of note for this clonotype: Likely a read error: the CDR3 ends without its conserved phenylalanine or tryptophan. Here the CDR3 reads CAISGDSPTYGYTL. CDR3 DNA sequence: TGTGCCATCAGTGGGGACAGCCCAACCTATGGCTACACCCTC. J is TRBJ1-2 and V is TRBV10-3; 7 bases match TRBD1. Germline V gives CDR1 ENHRY, CDR2 SYGVKD. The trim removed 4 bases at V and 4 bases at J, leaving 6 bases unmatched. This CDR3 has 14 residues.

The chain employs TRBV9 and TRBJ2-5; D tentatively reads TRBD1 or TRBD2 (7 bases each). Germline V gene lookup returns CDR1 SGDLS and CDR2 YYNGEE. Trimming stripped 4 bases from V and 4 bases from J, with 20 bases between. This CDR3 contains 16 residues. The CDR3 protein is CASSPRGGGETETQYF. The CDR3, as DNA: TGTGCCAGCAGCCCCAGGGGGGGGGGCGAAACAGAGACCCAGTACTTC. The full variable domain, in which reference TRBV9 and TRBJ2-5 provide the parts outside the CDR3, is DSGVTQTPKHLITATGQRVTLRCSPRSGDLSVYWYQQSLDQGLQFLIQYYNGEERAKGNILERFSAQQFPDLHSELNLSSLELGDSALYFCASSPRGGGETETQYFGPGTRLLVL.

To note about this clonotype: At one end, the junction sequence differs from germline, possibly due to a read error. The chain employs TRBV19 and TRBJ1-2, with TRBD1 matching 11 bases. Germline CDR1 LNHDA, CDR2 SQIVND (reference sequence). The CDR3 is 15 residues long. The CDR3 here is CASSPGQGANCGYTF. In nucleotides, the CDR3 is TGTGCCAGTAGCCCCGGACAGGGGGCTAACTGTGGCTACACCTTC.

In its sample, this clonotype was seen many times. This chain connects TRBV7-2 to TRBJ1-1, with TRBD1 identical over 8 bases. V trimming: 5 bases; J trimming: 4 bases; junction bases outside the gene matches: 9. CDR1 is SGHTA, CDR2 FQGNSA, per germline. The CDR3 is made up of 15 amino acids. CDR3 amino acids: CASSVDRGAGTEAFF. In DNA, the CDR3 is TGTGCCAGCAGCGTAGACAGGGGAGCGGGCACTGAAGCTTTCTTT.

The sample holds a few counts of this clonotype. The V and J genes are TRBV10-1 and TRBJ2-2; D assignment may be TRBD1 or TRBD2 (6 bases each). The germline V gene encodes CDR1 WNHNN and CDR2 SYGVQD (reference sequence). V lost 7 bases and J 1 base, leaving 7 bases between the germline ends. The CDR3 loop spans 13 amino acids. In nucleotides, the CDR3 is TGCGCCAGCAAGGGGGGGAACACCGGGGAGCTGTTTTTT. Its translation: CASKGGNTGELFF.

The sample holds a few counts of this clonotype. V is TRBV6-6 and J is TRBJ1-5; no clear D. The CDR3 is 15 residues long. V lost 0 bases to trimming and J lost 6 bases, with 12 bases between them. The germline CDR1 and CDR2 sequences are MNHNY and SVGAGI (reference sequence). The CDR3 here is CASSYSWEESQPQHF. CDR3 bases: TGTGCCAGCAGTTACTCCTGGGAAGAGAGTCAGCCCCAGCATTTT.

V is TRBV25-1 and J is TRBJ2-1; D remains ambiguous. Looked up from germline, CDR1 is MGHDK and CDR2 is SYGVNS. The CDR3 runs to 10 residues. V gave up 2 bases and J gave up 9 bases, with 2 bases separating them. In DNA, the CDR3 is TGTGCCAGCAGTGAAATTGAGCAGTTCTTC. It translates to CASSEIEQFF.

This clonotype showed up many times. The CDR3 nucleotides are TGTGCCAGCAGCGTTGGGTTGTCCGAGCAGTACTTC. This sequence encodes CASSVGLSEQYF. The rearrangement uses TRBV7-9 and TRBJ2-7, with D unresolved. CDR1 and CDR2 from the germline V gene are SEHNR and FQNEAQ (reference sequence). Trimming pared 5 bases from V and 6 bases from J, leaving 11 bases between. CDR3 length: 12 amino acids.

The gene calls are TRBV2 and TRBJ2-6, with D possibly TRBD1 on 5 matching bases. The CDR3 length is 13 residues. Per germline, CDR1 SNHLY and CDR2 FYNNEI. V was cut by 6 bases and J by 8 bases, with 11 bases left in between. As DNA, the CDR3 is TGTGCCAGCAGGAAACAGGAGTCCAACGTCCTGACTTTC. It encodes CASRKQESNVLTF.

The CDR3 spells CASSVQGAEDSPLHF. For the CDR3, the DNA is TGTGCCAGCAGCGTACAGGGGGCAGAGGATTCACCCCTCCACTTT. V and J are TRBV9 and TRBJ1-6, with 8 positions matching TRBD1. The CDR3 loop spans 15 amino acids. V shed 1 base, J shed 8 bases, and the junction held 5 bases outside the gene matches. Germline V CDR1 and CDR2: SGDLS, YYNGEE.

The chain recombines TRBV20-1 with TRBJ1-5; TRBD1 matches at 7 bases. CDR1 is DFQATT, CDR2 SNEGSKA, per germline (reference sequence). The CDR3 contains 17 residues. The V segment lost 6 bases and the J segment 0 bases; nucleotides outside the gene matches: 14. CDR3 DNA sequence: TGCAGTGCCATGAGACAGGGATCCTTTCATAGCAATCAGCCCCAGCATTTT. Protein product: CSAMRQGSFHSNQPQHF.

This clonotype was found many times. The chain carries TRBV10-3 and TRBJ2-5; D possibly corresponds to TRBD1 (5 bases). CDR1 is ENHRY and CDR2 is SYGVKD in the germline V gene. Trimming took 7 bases from V and 1 from J, leaving 13 bases between them. CDR3 length: 14 amino acids. The DNA for the CDR3 is TGTGCCATCACCGAGACAGAAGGCCAAGAGACCCAGTACTTC. Its translation: CAITETEGQETQYF.

This clonotype was seen only a few times. The chain is built from TRBV10-3 and TRBJ2-2; TRBD1 agrees at 11 bases. Trimming cost V 4 bases and J 2 bases; bases outside gene matches: 6. In germline, CDR1 is ENHRY, CDR2 SYGVKD. The CDR3 is 17 residues long. The CDR3 sequence is CAISGRGQGANTGELFF. The CDR3 DNA reads TGTGCCATCAGTGGAAGAGGACAGGGGGCTAACACCGGGGAGCTGTTTTTT.